This T cell receptor beta chain was identified during a study of vaccination effects on CD4 cells after COVID-19. Comment on this clone: Its matching antigen is unknown.

Before any sequencing was done, the ViraFEST assay used viral peptide pools to expand antigen-specific CD4+ T cells. Cells that had been cultured for 10 days were the source of isolated CD4+ T cells. Previously uninfected by SARS-CoV-2, the vaccine recipients also showed negative nucleocapsid antibodies. Germline loops: CDR1 LNHNV, CDR2 YYDKDF (reference sequence). Germline trimming cut 8 bases from V and 7 bases from J; bases unmatched to any gene: 14. The CDR3 spans 15 residues. Only in-frame clones appear in the TCRdb table, and some are missing; sequencing was by immunoSEQ multiplex PCR. In the table there are roughly 41,000 clones, about two thirds of which are singletons.

The TCR comes from a human donor who received a COVID-19 vaccine. The rearrangement links TRBV15 to TRBJ2-1, with 7 bases lining up with TRBD1. The sample here was CD4+ T cells from PBMCs cultured with HCoV-OC43 spike peptides, taken before COVID-19 vaccination. Subset denoted: HCoV-OC43 spike overlapping peptide pool stimulation. The CDR3 nucleotides read TGTGCCACCGTCCCGGATAGGGGGCCGGGGAATGAGCAGTTCTTC. This encodes CATVPDRGPGNEQFF.